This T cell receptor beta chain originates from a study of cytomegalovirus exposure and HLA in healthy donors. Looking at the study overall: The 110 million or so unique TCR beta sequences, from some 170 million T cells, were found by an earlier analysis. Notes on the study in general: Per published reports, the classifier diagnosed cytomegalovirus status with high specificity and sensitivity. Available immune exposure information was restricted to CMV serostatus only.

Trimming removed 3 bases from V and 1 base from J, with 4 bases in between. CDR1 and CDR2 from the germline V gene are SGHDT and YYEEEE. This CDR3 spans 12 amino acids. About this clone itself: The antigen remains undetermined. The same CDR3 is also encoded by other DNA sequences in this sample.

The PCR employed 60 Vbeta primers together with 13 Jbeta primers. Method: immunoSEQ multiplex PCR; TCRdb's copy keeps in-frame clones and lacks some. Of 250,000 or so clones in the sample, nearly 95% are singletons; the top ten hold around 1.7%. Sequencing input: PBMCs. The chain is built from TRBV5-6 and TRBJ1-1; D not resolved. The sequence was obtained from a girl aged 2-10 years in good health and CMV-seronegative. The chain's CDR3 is CASSSGNTEAFF. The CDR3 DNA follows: TGTGCCAGCAGCTCGGGGAACACTGAAGCTTTCTTT. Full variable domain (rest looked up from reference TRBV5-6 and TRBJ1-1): DAGVTQSPTHLIKTRGQQVTLRCSPKSGHDTVSWYQQALGQGPQFIFQYYEEEERQRGNFPDRFSGHQFPNYSSELNVNALLLGDSALYLCASSSGNTEAFFGQGTRLTVV.